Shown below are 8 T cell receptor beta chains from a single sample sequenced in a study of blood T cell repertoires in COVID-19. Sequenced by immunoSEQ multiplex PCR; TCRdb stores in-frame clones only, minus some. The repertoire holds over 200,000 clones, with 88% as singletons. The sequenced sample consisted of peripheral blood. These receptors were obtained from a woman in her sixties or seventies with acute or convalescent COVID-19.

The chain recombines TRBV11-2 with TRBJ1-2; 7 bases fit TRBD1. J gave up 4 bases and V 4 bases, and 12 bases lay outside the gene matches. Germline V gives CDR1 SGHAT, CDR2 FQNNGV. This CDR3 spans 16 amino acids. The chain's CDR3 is CASSSRKRGRTYGYTF. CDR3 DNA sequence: TGTGCCAGCAGCTCGAGGAAAAGGGGGCGCACCTATGGCTACACCTTC.

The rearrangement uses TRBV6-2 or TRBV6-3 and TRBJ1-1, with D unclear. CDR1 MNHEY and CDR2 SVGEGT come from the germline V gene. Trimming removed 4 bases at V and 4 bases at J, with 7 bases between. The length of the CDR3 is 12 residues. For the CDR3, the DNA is TGTGCCAGCAGTTTACAGAGCACTGAAGCTTTCTTT. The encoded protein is CASSLQSTEAFF.

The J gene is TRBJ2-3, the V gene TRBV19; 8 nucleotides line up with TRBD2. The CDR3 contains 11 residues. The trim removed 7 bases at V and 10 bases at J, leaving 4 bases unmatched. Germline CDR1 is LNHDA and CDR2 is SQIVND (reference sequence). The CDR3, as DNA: TGTGCCAGTACAAGCGGGGGTTCGCAGTATTTT. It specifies CASTSGGSQYF.

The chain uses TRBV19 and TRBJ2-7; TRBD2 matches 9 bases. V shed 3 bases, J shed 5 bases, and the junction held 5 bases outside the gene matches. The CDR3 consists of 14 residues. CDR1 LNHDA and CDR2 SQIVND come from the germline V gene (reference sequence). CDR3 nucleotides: TGTGCCAGTAGTATTAGCGGGAGCGGGAACGAGCAGTACTTC. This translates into CASSISGSGNEQYF.

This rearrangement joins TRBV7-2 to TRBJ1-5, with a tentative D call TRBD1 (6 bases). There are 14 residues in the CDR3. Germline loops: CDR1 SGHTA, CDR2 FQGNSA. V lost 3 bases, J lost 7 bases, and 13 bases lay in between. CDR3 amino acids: CASSFHRENQPQHF. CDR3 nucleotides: TGTGCCAGCAGCTTTCACAGGGAAAACCAGCCCCAGCATTTT.

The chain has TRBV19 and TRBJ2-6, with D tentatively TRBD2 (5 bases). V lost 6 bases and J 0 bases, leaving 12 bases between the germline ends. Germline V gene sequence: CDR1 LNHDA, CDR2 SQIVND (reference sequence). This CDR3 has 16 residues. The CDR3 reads CASRLGRDSGANVLTF. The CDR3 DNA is TGTGCCAGTAGACTAGGACGGGACTCTGGGGCCAACGTCCTGACTTTC.

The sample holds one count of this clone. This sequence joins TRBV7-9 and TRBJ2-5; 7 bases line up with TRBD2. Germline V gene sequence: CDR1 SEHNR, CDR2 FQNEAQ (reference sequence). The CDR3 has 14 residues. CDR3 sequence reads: CGSAGRDDQETQYF. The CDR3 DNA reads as TGTGGTTCGGCAGGGAGGGATGACCAAGAGACCCAGTACTTC.

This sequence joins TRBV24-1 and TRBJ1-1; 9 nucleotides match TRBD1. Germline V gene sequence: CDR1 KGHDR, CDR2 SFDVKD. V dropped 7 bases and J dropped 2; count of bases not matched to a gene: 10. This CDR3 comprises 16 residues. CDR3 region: CATSTPGQGRNTEAFF. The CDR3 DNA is TGTGCCACCAGCACCCCGGGACAGGGAAGAAACACTGAAGCTTTCTTT.